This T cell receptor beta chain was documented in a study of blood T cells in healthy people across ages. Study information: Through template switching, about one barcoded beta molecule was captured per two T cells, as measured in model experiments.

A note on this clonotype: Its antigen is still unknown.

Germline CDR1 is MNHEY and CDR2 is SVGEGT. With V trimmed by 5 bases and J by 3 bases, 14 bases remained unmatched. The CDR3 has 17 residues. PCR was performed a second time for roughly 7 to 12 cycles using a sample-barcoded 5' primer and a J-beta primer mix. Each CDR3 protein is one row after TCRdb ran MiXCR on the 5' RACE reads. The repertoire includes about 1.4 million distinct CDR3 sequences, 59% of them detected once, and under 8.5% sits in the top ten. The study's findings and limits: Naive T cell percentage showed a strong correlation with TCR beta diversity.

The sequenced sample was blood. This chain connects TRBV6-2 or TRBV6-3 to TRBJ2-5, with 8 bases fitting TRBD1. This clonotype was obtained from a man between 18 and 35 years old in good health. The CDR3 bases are TGTGCCAGCAGTCGCTGGGTAACGGGGACAGGAGAAGAGACCCAGTACTTC. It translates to CASSRWVTGTGEETQYF.